This passage covers 31 T cell receptor beta chains from one sample sequenced in a study of CD8+ T cells in alopecia areata. The treatment here: oral pan-JAK inhibitor, 5-10 mg twice daily. Investigators isolated RNA and reverse transcribed it into cDNA to act as the sequencing template. Only in-frame clones appear in the TCRdb table, and some are missing; sequencing was by immunoSEQ multiplex PCR. The sample records about 140,000 clones, around 86% being singletons. The sequencing here drew on CD8+ T cells sorted from blood, taken at week 4, from a patient treated with tofacitinib. The receptors derive from a human donor with alopecia areata.

The CDR3, as DNA: TGTGCCAGCACCCTAAGTGCGGGACTACCCTACAATGAGCAGTTCTTC. It is translated as CASTLSAGLPYNEQFF. The chain joins TRBV27 to TRBJ2-1; 7 nucleotides agree with TRBD2. The germline V gene has CDR1 MNHEY and CDR2 SMNVEV (reference sequence). CDR3 size: 16 residues. Losses at the gene ends were 7 bases for V and 2 bases for J; bases not matched to a gene: 11.

This clone was seen a few times. This rearrangement joins TRBV6-5 to TRBJ1-1; possibly TRBD1 for D (5 bases). CDR1 and CDR2 (germline): MNHEY, SVGAGI. The CDR3 runs 15 residues. V shed 0 bases and J shed 8 bases, with 16 bases lying between them. CDR3 sequence: CASSYSVRQLTEAFF. CDR3 sequence (DNA): TGTGCCAGCAGTTACTCGGTACGACAGCTCACCGAAGCTTTCTTT.

In DNA, the CDR3 is TGCGCCAGCAGTTGGTGGAGGGGACAGGGGACCACCGGGGAGCTGTTTTTT. It codes for CASSWWRGQGTTGELFF. J is TRBJ2-2 and V is TRBV5-1, with TRBD1 matching over 10 bases. Germline lookup yields CDR1 SGHRS and CDR2 YFSETQ. This CDR3 spans 17 amino acids. V was pared by 5 bases and J by 4 bases, with 11 bases of the junction left unmatched.

The rearrangement joins TRBV29-1 to TRBJ2-2, with D possibly called TRBD1 or TRBD2 (6 bases each). This CDR3 comprises 16 residues. Germline V gene sequence: CDR1 SQVTM, CDR2 ANQGSEA. Trimming took off 4 bases at V and 5 bases at J, with 20 bases between the two ends. CDR3 amino acids: CSVVGRGEGGTGELFF. CDR3 sequence (DNA): TGCAGCGTTGTTGGTAGGGGGGAAGGAGGAACCGGGGAGCTGTTTTTT.

The chain couples TRBV11-2 to TRBJ2-3; D is undetermined. Deletions cut 0 bases from V and 2 bases from J, with 15 bases between. This CDR3 is built from 17 residues. Germline V lookup: CDR1 SGHAT, CDR2 FQNNGV. The CDR3 nucleotides read TGTGCCAGCAGCTTAGATCGTGGCAACGGTTTCACAGATACGCAGTATTTT. Translation: CASSLDRGNGFTDTQYF.

This clone was seen just once. The chain links TRBV11-2 to TRBJ2-1, with D tentatively TRBD1 (6 bases). The V gene's germline CDR1 is SGHAT and CDR2 FQNNGV. This CDR3 has 15 residues. V lost 0 bases to trimming and J lost 8 bases, with 14 bases between them. The CDR3, as DNA: TGTGCCAGCAGCTTAGAACAGGGATCTATGGATGAGCAGTTCTTC. This gives the protein CASSLEQGSMDEQFF.

V usage is TRBV28 and J usage is TRBJ2-1, with D maybe TRBD1 (6 bases). The ends were cut back, 6 bases at V and 7 bases at J, with 16 bases in the middle. Germline CDR1 reads MDHEN; CDR2 reads SYDVKM. CDR3 length: 14 residues. The CDR3 DNA reads as TGTGCCAGCAGCCCTTTGGGGCAGGGGAATGAGCAGTTCTTC. Its protein is CASSPLGQGNEQFF.

The V and J genes are TRBV29-1 and TRBJ1-2; 7 bases are shared with TRBD1. With V trimmed by 3 bases and J by 4 bases, 5 bases remained unmatched. The germline V gene has CDR1 SQVTM and CDR2 ANQGSEA. This CDR3 is 13 amino acids long. CDR3 loop: CSVDPGGSYGYTF. Here the CDR3 DNA reads TGCAGCGTTGACCCAGGGGGGAGCTATGGCTACACCTTC.

This chain connects TRBV30 to TRBJ2-7, with 7 bases aligning to TRBD1. Germline V lookup: CDR1 GTSNPN, CDR2 SVGIG (reference sequence). After removal of 1 base from V and 1 base from J, the junction contained 4 bases not matched to a gene. This CDR3 spans 14 amino acids. CDR3 bases: TGTGCCTGGAGTGGGGACAGTAGTTCCTACGAGCAGTACTTC. Residues: CAWSGDSSSYEQYF.

The V call is TRBV9, the J call TRBJ2-7; D could derive from TRBD1 or TRBD2 (5 bases each). From germline, CDR1 is SGDLS and CDR2 YYNGEE. Between the trimmed V and J ends, which lost 0 bases and 2 bases, there was a span of 9 bases. The CDR3 is 14 amino acids. CDR3 coding DNA: TGTGCCAGCAGCGTAGGAGGGGACCCCTACGAGCAGTACTTC. Its protein is CASSVGGDPYEQYF.

This clone was counted a single time. This rearrangement joins TRBV2 to TRBJ2-1; D remains ambiguous. Trimming stripped 5 bases from V and 0 bases from J, with 17 bases between. This CDR3 is 17 amino acids long. Germline V gene data show CDR1 as SNHLY and CDR2 as FYNNEI. CDR3 in DNA: TGTGCCAGCAGTCAAATAGTCTCGCTCCCCTCCTACAATGAGCAGTTCTTC. Protein product: CASSQIVSLPSYNEQFF.

In this sample, this clone turned up a few times. V gene TRBV29-1 combines with J gene TRBJ2-6; D is uncertain. Deletions cut 2 bases from V and 0 bases from J, with 11 bases between. CDR3 size: 16 residues. Germline values: CDR1 SQVTM, CDR2 ANQGSEA. CDR3 in DNA: TGCAGCGTTGAAAATCCTTATTCCTCTGGGGCCAACGTCCTGACTTTC. It encodes CSVENPYSSGANVLTF.

J is TRBJ2-3 and V is TRBV6-6; D gene ambiguous. CDR3 length: 14 residues. Germline V gene sequence: CDR1 MNHNY, CDR2 SVGAGI (reference sequence). The V and J ends lost 2 bases and 3 bases respectively, with 9 bases between them. CDR3 in amino acids: CASSYPGSTDTQYF. In DNA, the CDR3 is TGTGCCAGCAGTTACCCCGGATCTACAGATACGCAGTATTTT.

V usage is TRBV28 and J usage is TRBJ2-2, with D perhaps TRBD1 or TRBD2 (5 bases each). Trimming took off 7 bases at V and 0 bases at J, with 9 bases between the two ends. CDR1 MDHEN and CDR2 SYDVKM come from the germline V gene. The CDR3 runs 14 residues. The CDR3 DNA follows: TGTGCCAGCACCGGGACGGCGAACACCGGGGAGCTGTTTTTT. This codes for CASTGTANTGELFF.

The chain couples TRBV27 to TRBJ2-1, with D unresolved. This CDR3 comprises 11 residues. Germline CDR1 reads MNHEY; CDR2 reads SMNVEV (reference sequence). Trimming removed 8 bases at V and 3 bases at J, with 5 bases between. The CDR3 sequence: CASGLYNEQFF. DNA for the CDR3: TGTGCCAGCGGTCTCTACAATGAGCAGTTCTTC.

The chain uses TRBV19 and TRBJ2-7; tentative D call: TRBD2 (6 bases). This CDR3 contains 14 residues. Germline assignment: CDR1 LNHDA and CDR2 SQIVND (reference sequence). Trimming removed 3 bases from V and 5 bases from J, with 14 bases in between. CDR3 in DNA: TGTGCCAGTAGTATTACCCCGGGAGCGGACGAGCAGTACTTC. It specifies CASSITPGADEQYF.

The rearrangement joins TRBV7-8 to TRBJ2-5; TRBD2 matches at 8 bases. CDR3 length: 16 residues. J gave up 1 base and V 4 bases, and 8 bases lay outside the gene matches. CDR1 and CDR2 (germline): SGHVS, FQNEAQ. The CDR3 DNA reads as TGTGCCAGCAGCTCAATAGCGGGGAGACTCCAAGAGACCCAGTACTTC. This sequence encodes CASSSIAGRLQETQYF.

J is TRBJ2-6 and V is TRBV4-1; D gene ambiguous. This CDR3 contains 17 residues. V shed 7 bases and J shed 0 bases, with 16 bases lying between them. The germline V gene has CDR1 MGHRA and CDR2 YSYEKL. The CDR3 nucleotides are TGCGCCAGCACCCACCAAGACGCCATCTCTGGGGCCAACGTCCTGACTTTC. Translating gives CASTHQDAISGANVLTF.

The V call is TRBV5-4, the J call TRBJ1-3, with a weak D call TRBD1 (6 bases). Germline CDR1 SGHNT, CDR2 YYREEE (reference sequence). Trimming took off 1 base at V and 4 bases at J, with 6 bases between the two ends. The CDR3 totals 13 residues. In nucleotides, the CDR3 is TGTGCCAGCAGCTTGCAGGGGGGAAACACCATATATTTT. Its protein product is CASSLQGGNTIYF.

This clone showed up just a few times. CDR3 residues: CASSERGGTDTQYF. In DNA, the CDR3 is TGTGCCAGCAGTGAGCGGGGGGGCACAGATACGCAGTATTTT. The J gene is TRBJ2-3, the V gene TRBV6-4; 8 bases map to TRBD2. The germline V gene has CDR1 MRHNA and CDR2 SNTAGT. The CDR3 runs 14 residues. The junction had 0 bases not matched to a gene; V was cut back by 3 bases and J by 1 base.

The chain couples TRBV4-2 to TRBJ2-3, with a tentative D call TRBD2 (6 bases). In germline, CDR1 is LGHNA, CDR2 YNFKEQ. The length of the CDR3 is 13 residues. V was clipped by 6 bases and J by 3 bases, with 10 bases between them. The CDR3 region has the DNA TGTGCCAGCAGAGGCGGGGCGACAGATACGCAGTATTTT. Translating gives CASRGGATDTQYF.

The genes are TRBV6-5 and TRBJ1-1, with unresolved D. CDR1 and CDR2 (germline): MNHEY, SVGAGI. This CDR3 comprises 13 residues. The V gene lost 3 bases and the J gene lost 5 bases, with 10 bases spanning the gap. As DNA, the CDR3 is TGTGCCAGCAGTTATGGTGGCTCTACTGAAGCTTTCTTT. The encoded protein is CASSYGGSTEAFF.

The gene calls are TRBV27 and TRBJ1-1; D might be TRBD1 (6 bases). V lost 6 bases and J lost 8, with 10 bases in between. This CDR3 contains 11 residues. Germline assignment: CDR1 MNHEY and CDR2 SMNVEV (reference sequence). CDR3 nucleotides: TGTGCCAGCAGGACAGGTGGGGAAGCTTTCTTT. This translates into CASRTGGEAFF.

The chain uses TRBV7-2 and TRBJ1-2; D remains ambiguous. Germline V gene lookup returns CDR1 SGHTA and CDR2 FQGNSA. Trimming removed 5 bases at V and 0 bases at J, with 10 bases between. This CDR3 spans 14 amino acids. The CDR3 nucleotides are TGTGCCAGCAGCCCGGATTCAGCTAACTATGGCTACACCTTC. This codes for CASSPDSANYGYTF.

The chain has TRBV4-1 and TRBJ2-7; 8 bases are a match to TRBD1. Losses at the gene ends were 1 base for V and 5 bases for J; bases not matched to a gene: 7. The CDR3 spans 15 residues. Per the germline V gene, CDR1 is MGHRA and CDR2 is YSYEKL. The CDR3 protein is CASSQGSGQGDEQYF. The CDR3 coding sequence is TGCGCCAGCAGCCAAGGCTCTGGACAGGGCGACGAGCAGTACTTC.

In this sample, this clone turned up a few times. The CDR3 spells CSVQGYDADTQYF. CDR3 DNA: TGCAGCGTTCAGGGATATGATGCAGATACGCAGTATTTT. The chain links TRBV29-1 to TRBJ2-3, with D perhaps matching TRBD1 (5 bases). Germline V gene data show CDR1 as SQVTM and CDR2 as ANQGSEA. Trimming cost V 5 bases and J 4 bases, with 13 bases left between them. The CDR3 is made up of 13 amino acids.

The chain is built from TRBV29-1 and TRBJ2-3; maybe TRBD1 (5 bases). The CDR3 extends over 17 amino acids. Germline V gene sequence: CDR1 SQVTM, CDR2 ANQGSEA. Trimming took 3 bases from V and 3 from J, leaving 22 bases between them. The CDR3 DNA reads as TGCAGCGTTGACGCAGGGCCCCAGACATATCCGACAGATACGCAGTATTTT. This translates into CSVDAGPQTYPTDTQYF.

V and J are TRBV20-1 and TRBJ2-3; D is undetermined. The CDR3 extends over 11 amino acids. Germline assignment: CDR1 DFQATT and CDR2 SNEGSKA (reference sequence). V lost 8 bases and J 5 bases, leaving 11 bases between the germline ends. Written as DNA, the CDR3 is TGCAGTCCCAAAGACCAAGATACGCAGTATTTT. It is translated as CSPKDQDTQYF.

This clone showed up just once. This chain uses TRBV13 with TRBJ2-1; 10 bases agree with TRBD2. The CDR3 has 15 amino acids. The V gene end was trimmed by 1 base and the J gene end by 8 bases; junction bases not matched to a gene: 5. The germline CDR1 and CDR2 sequences are PRHDT and FYEKMQ (reference sequence). The CDR3 sequence: CASSLEASGSYEQFF. CDR3 nucleotide sequence: TGTGCCAGCAGCTTAGAGGCTAGCGGGAGCTATGAGCAGTTCTTC.

The CDR3 is CASSDSYGQGYEQYF. The CDR3 DNA sequence: TGTGCCAGCAGTGATTCTTACGGACAGGGCTACGAGCAGTACTTC. The rearrangement uses TRBV6-1 and TRBJ2-7; 8 nucleotides line up with TRBD1. V lost 3 bases, J lost 3 bases, and 7 bases stayed unmatched. Germline V lookup: CDR1 MNHNS, CDR2 SASEGT. CDR3 length: 15 amino acids.

The chain couples TRBV6-5 to TRBJ2-7; TRBD2 is a possible D gene (6 bases). Germline V gene lookup returns CDR1 MNHEY and CDR2 SVGAGI. The V and J ends lost 5 bases and 6 bases respectively, with 11 bases between them. The length of the CDR3 is 12 residues. CDR3 protein: CASSPGGVEQYF. The CDR3 DNA is TGTGCCAGCAGTCCCGGGGGTGTCGAGCAGTACTTC.